The sequence of this T cell receptor (beta chain) was determined in a study of blood T cells in healthy people across ages. General study findings and limits: Diversity estimates drawn from one million T cells were deemed underestimates.

Comments on this clonotype: Its antigen is currently unknown.

Primed by a sample-barcoded 5' primer and a J-beta primer mix, a second PCR proceeded for 7 to 11 cycles. TCRdb re-derived calls from the 5' RACE reads in MiXCR, one entry per CDR3 protein. The sample consists of roughly 1.7 million distinct CDR3 sequences, 34% of them appearing once. The germline gives CDR1 LGHDT, CDR2 YNNKEL (reference sequence). CDR3 length equals 12 residues. V lost 0 bases and J lost 11, with 10 bases in between. The sample comprised blood. The sequence was collected from a woman in her twenties or thirties in good health. This chain connects TRBV3-1 to TRBJ1-2; no clear D. The DNA of the CDR3 is TGTGCCAGCAGCCAAGATGAGGGTCAGTACACCTTC. The encoded protein is CASSQDEGQYTF.